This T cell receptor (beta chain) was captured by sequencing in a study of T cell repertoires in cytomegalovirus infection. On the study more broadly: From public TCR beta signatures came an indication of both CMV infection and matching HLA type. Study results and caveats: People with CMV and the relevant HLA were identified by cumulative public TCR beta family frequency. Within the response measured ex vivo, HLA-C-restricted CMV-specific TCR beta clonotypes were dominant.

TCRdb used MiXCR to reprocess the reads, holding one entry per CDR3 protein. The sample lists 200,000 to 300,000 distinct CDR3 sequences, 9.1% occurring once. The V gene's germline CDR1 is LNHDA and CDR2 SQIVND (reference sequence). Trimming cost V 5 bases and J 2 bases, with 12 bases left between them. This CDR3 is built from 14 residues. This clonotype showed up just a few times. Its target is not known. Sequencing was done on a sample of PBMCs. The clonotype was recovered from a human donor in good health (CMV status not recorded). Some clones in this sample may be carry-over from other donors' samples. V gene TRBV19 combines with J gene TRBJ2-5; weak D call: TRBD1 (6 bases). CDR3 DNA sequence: TGTGCCAGTAGTTGGGGGCGCGGACAAGAGACCCAGTACTTC. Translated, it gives CASSWGRGQETQYF.